This TCR beta chain was profiled in a study of T cell therapy after organ transplantation. Study details: Expansion used a peptide pool of 30 HLA class I and II CMV epitopes. The study, taken as a whole, reports: Low CD8+ T cell yield possibly reduced coverage, hiding nonresponder expansions. Lower pretherapy CD8 clonality went with larger post-therapy fold change.

Sequencing was performed with immunoSEQ multiplex PCR; in TCRdb, only in-frame clones are kept and a portion is missing. The repertoire holds fewer than 3,000 clones, with roughly 70% as singletons. CDR1 SEHNR and CDR2 FQNEAQ come from the germline V gene (reference sequence). The CDR3 runs 11 residues. Points on this clone: As yet, its antigen is unknown.

The TCR originated in a human patient who had received a solid organ transplant and had CMV disease. This sequence joins TRBV7-9 and TRBJ2-3; no definite D call. Sequenced material: CD8+ T cells from blood, taken before autologous CMV-specific T cell therapy. CDR3 in DNA: TGTGCGGCGCGAGGTGATGATACGCAGTATTTT. It is translated as CAARGDDTQYF. Filled out from reference TRBV7-9 and TRBJ2-3, the complete variable domain reads DTGVSQNPRHKITKRGQNVTFRCDPISEHNRLYWYRQTLGQGPEFLTYFQNEAQLEKSRLLSDRFSAERPKGSFSTLEIQRTEQGDSAMYLCAARGDDTQYFGPGTRLTVL.